The source of this TCR beta chain is a study of response to subunit inactivated influenza vaccine. Study-level points and caveats: T cells newly recruited by each seasonal influenza vaccination are few, the authors suggested.

This clonotype appeared a few times. The antigen remains undetermined. TCRdb redid the calling of the RT-PCR reads with MiXCR, one entry per CDR3 protein. The top ten clones hold around 2.8% of a sample with about 540,000 distinct CDR3 sequences, approximately 22% of them seen once. This same sample was also part of a study on T cells expressing NK-cell markers. From that second work: UMIs accompanied the 5'RACE template switching by which TCR beta cDNA was made. Sequencing of TCR beta repertoires drew on sorted CD3+CD56+NKG2C+, CD3+CD56+NKG2C- and CD3+CD56-NKG2C+ T cells. These clonotypes, the leaders elsewhere, also led the CD3+CD56-NKG2C+ fraction in several donors. Evidence did not settle whether expanded NKG2C+ T cell clones targeted HCMV.

This TCR was recovered from a man aged 50 to 59 who received an inactivated influenza vaccine. The sample consisted of CD4+ T cells sorted from PBMCs, taken about 12 days after vaccination.

The CDR3 region has the DNA TGCGCCAGCAGCCGGGAAGGACAGAGTAATGAAAAACTGTTTTTT. It codes for CASSREGQSNEKLFF. The genes are TRBV4-3 and TRBJ1-4, with TRBD1 as a possible D gene (6 bases). This CDR3 is built from 15 residues. The germline V and J ends were trimmed by 4 bases and 4 bases, with 13 bases remaining between them. Germline V CDR1 and CDR2: LGHNA, YSLEER.